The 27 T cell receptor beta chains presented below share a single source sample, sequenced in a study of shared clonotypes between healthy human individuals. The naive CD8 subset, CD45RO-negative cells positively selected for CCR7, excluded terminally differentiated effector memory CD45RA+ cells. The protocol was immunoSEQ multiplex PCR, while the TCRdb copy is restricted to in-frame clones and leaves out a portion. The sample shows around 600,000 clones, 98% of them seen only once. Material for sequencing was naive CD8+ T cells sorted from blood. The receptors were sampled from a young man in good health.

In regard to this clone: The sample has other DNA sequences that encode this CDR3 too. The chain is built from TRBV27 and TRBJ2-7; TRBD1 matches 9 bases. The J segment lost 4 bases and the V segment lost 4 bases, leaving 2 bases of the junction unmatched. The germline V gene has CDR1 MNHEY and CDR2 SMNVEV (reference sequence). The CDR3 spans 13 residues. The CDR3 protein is CASSYRGPYEQYF. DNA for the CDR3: TGTGCCAGCAGTTACAGGGGGCCATACGAGCAGTACTTC.

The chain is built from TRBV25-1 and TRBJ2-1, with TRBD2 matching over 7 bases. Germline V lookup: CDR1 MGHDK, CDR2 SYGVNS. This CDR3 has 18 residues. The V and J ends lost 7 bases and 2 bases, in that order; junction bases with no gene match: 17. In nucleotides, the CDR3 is TGTGCCAGCACCCCCAGCGGGACCCATTCTGGTCCCTACAATGAGCAGTTCTTC. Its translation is CASTPSGTHSGPYNEQFF.

CDR3 DNA: TGTGCCAGCAAAGCGGGTTCAAACTCCTACAATGAGCAGTTCTTC. Its translation is CASKAGSNSYNEQFF. The rearrangement joins TRBV27 to TRBJ2-1; possibly TRBD2 for D (6 bases). This CDR3 is 15 amino acids long. Trimming pared 7 bases from V and 0 bases from J, leaving 13 bases between. CDR1 is MNHEY, CDR2 SMNVEV, per germline (reference sequence).

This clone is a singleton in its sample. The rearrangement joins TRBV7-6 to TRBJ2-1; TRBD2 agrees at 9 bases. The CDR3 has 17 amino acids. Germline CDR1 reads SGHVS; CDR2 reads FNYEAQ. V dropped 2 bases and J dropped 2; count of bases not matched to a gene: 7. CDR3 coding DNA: TGTGCCAGCAGCTTATTGGTAGCGGGAGTTGCCTACAATGAGCAGTTCTTC. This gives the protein CASSLLVAGVAYNEQFF.

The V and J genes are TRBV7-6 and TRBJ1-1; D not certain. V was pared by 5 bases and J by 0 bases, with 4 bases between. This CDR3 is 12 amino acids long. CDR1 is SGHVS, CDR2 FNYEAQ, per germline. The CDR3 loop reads CASSDLNTEAFF. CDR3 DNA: TGTGCCAGCAGCGACTTGAACACTGAAGCTTTCTTT.

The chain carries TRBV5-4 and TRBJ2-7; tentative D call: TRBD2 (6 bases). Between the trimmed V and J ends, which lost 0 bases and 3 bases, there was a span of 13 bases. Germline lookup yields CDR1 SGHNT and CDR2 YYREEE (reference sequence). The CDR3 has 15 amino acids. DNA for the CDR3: TGTGCCAGCAGCTTGGGGGCAGGGAGGAACTACGAGCAGTACTTC. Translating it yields CASSLGAGRNYEQYF.

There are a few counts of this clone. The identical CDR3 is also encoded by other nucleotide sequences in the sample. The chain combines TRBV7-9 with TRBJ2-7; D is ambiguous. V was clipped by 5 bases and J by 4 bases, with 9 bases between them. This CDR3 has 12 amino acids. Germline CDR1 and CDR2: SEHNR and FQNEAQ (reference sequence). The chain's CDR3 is CASSPTPYEQYF. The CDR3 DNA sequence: TGTGCCAGCAGCCCTACGCCGTACGAGCAGTACTTC.

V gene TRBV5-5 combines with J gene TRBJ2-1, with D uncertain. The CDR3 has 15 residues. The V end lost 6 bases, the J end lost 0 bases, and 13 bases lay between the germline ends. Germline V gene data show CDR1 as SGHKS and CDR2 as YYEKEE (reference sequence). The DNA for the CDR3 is TGTGCCAGCACCCTGTACACCAGCTCCTACAATGAGCAGTTCTTC. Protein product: CASTLYTSSYNEQFF.

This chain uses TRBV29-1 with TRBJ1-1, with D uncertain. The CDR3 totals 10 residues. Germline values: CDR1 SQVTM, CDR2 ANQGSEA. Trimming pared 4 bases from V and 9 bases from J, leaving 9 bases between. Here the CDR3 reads CSVGTDKAFF. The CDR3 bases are TGCAGCGTTGGGACTGACAAAGCTTTCTTT. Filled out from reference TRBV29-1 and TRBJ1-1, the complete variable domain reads SAVISQKPSRDICQRGTSLTIQCQVDSQVTMMFWYRQQPGQSLTLIATANQGSEATYESGFVIDKFPISRPNLTFSTLTVSNMSPEDSSIYLCSVGTDKAFFGQGTRLTVV.

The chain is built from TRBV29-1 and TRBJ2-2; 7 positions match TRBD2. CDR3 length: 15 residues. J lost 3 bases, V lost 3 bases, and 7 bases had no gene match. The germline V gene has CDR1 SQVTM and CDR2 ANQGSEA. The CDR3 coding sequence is TGCAGCGTTGAGTCTGCAGGGAGGGACACCGGGGAGCTGTTTTTT. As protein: CSVESAGRDTGELFF.

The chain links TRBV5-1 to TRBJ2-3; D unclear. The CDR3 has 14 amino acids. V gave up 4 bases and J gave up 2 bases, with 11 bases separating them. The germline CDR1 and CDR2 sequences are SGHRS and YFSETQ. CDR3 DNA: TGCGCCAGCAGCCTAGGGCCTTTCACAGATACGCAGTATTTT. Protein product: CASSLGPFTDTQYF.

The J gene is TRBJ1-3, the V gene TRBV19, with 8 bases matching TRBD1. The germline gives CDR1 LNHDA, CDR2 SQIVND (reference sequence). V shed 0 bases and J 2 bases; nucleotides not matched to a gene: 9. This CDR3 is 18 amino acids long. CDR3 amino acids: CASSIDRRDRKTGNTIYF. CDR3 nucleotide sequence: TGTGCCAGTAGTATAGACCGACGGGACAGGAAAACTGGAAACACCATATATTTT.

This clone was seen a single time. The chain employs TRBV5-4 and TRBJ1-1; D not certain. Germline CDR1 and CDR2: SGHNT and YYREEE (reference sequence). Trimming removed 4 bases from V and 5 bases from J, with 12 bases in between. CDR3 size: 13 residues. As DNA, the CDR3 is TGTGCCAGCAGCGACTTCGGGTCAACTGAAGCTTTCTTT. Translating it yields CASSDFGSTEAFF. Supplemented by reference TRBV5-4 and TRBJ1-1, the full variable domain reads ETGVTQSPTHLIKTRGQQVTLRCSSQSGHNTVSWYQQALGQGPQFIFQYYREEENGRGNFPPRFSGLQFPNYSSELNVNALELDDSALYLCASSDFGSTEAFFGQGTRLTVV.

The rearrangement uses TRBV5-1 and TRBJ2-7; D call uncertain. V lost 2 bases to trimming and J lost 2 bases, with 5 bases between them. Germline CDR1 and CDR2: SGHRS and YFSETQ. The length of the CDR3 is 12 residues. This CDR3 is CASSLKPYEQYF. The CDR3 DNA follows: TGCGCCAGCAGCTTAAAACCCTACGAGCAGTACTTC.

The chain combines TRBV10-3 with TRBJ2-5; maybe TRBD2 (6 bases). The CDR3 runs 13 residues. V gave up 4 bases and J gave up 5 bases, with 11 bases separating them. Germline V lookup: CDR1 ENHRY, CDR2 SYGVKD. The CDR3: CAISGRAGETQYF. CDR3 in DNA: TGTGCCATCAGTGGGAGGGCAGGGGAGACCCAGTACTTC.

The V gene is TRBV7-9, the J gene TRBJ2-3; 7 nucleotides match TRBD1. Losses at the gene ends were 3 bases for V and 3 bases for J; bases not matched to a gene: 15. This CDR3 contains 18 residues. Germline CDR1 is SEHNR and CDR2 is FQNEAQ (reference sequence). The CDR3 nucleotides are TGTGCCAGCAGCTTGATCGGGAAGGGGGCGTTTGAGACAGATACGCAGTATTTT. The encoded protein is CASSLIGKGAFETDTQYF.

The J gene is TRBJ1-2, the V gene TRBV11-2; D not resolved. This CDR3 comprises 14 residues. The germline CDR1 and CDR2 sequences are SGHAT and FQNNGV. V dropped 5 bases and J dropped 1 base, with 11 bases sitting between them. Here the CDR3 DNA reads TGTGCCAGCAGCAAAACGACCGTTAACTATGGCTACACCTTC. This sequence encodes CASSKTTVNYGYTF.

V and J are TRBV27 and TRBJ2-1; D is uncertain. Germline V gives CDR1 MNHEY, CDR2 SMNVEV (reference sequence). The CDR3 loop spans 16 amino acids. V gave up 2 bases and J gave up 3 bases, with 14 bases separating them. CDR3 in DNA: TGTGCCAGCAGTTTACCCCTCATGGGCCGCTACAATGAGCAGTTCTTC. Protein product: CASSLPLMGRYNEQFF.

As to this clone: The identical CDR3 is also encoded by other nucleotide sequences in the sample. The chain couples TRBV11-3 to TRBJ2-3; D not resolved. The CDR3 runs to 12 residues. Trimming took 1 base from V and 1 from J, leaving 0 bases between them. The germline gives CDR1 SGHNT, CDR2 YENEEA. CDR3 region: CASSLGTDTQYF. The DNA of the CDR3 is TGTGCCAGCAGCTTAGGCACAGATACGCAGTATTTT.

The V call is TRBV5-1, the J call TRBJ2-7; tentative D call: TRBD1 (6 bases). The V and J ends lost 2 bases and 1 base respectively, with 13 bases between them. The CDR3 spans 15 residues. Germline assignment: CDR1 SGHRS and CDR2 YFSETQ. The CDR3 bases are TGCGCCAGCAGCTTTGTTTCCAGGGGATCCTACGAGCAGTACTTC. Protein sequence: CASSFVSRGSYEQYF.

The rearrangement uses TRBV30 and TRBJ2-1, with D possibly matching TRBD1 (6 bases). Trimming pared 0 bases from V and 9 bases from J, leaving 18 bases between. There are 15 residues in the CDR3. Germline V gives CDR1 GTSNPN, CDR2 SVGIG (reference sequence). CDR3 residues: CAWSVTTPQGFEQFF. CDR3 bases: TGTGCCTGGAGTGTTACCACACCACAGGGATTTGAGCAGTTCTTC.

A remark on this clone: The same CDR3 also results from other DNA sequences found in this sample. Here the CDR3 reads CASSFGGGEQFF. CDR3 in DNA: TGTGCCAGCAGTTTCGGGGGAGGTGAGCAGTTCTTC. The chain carries TRBV28 and TRBJ2-1, with D possibly being TRBD2 (6 bases). Trimming removed 3 bases at V and 9 bases at J, with 9 bases between. Per the germline V gene, CDR1 is MDHEN and CDR2 is SYDVKM. The CDR3 sequence is 12 residues long.

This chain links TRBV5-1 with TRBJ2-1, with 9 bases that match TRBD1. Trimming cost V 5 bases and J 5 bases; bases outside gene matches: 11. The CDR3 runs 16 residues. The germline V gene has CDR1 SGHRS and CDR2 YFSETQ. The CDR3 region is CASRQGASVFDNEQFF. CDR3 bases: TGCGCCAGCAGACAGGGGGCATCGGTTTTTGACAATGAGCAGTTCTTC.

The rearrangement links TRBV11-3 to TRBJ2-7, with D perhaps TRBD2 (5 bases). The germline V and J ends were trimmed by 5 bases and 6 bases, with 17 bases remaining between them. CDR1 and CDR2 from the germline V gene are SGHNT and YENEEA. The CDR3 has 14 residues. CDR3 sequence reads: CASSLRRGDSEQYF. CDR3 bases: TGTGCCAGCAGCCTACGCCGGGGAGATAGCGAGCAGTACTTC.

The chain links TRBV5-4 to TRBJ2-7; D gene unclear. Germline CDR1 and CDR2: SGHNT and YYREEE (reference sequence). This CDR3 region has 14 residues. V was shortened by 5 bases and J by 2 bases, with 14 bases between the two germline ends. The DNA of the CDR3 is TGTGCCAGCAGTGTGGGAAAAGGACCCTACGAGCAGTACTTC. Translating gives CASSVGKGPYEQYF.

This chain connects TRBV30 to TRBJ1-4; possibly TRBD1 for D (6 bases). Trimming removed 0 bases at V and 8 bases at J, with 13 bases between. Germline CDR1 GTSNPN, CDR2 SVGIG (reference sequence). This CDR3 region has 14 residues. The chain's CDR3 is CAWSVTGTLEKLFF. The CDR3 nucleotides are TGTGCCTGGAGTGTCACCGGGACACTGGAAAAACTGTTTTTT. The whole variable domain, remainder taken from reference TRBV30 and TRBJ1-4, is SQTIHQWPATLVQPVGSPLSLECTVEGTSNPNLYWYRQAAGRGLQLLFYSVGIGQISSEVPQNLSASRPQDRQFILSSKKLLLSDSGFYLCAWSVTGTLEKLFFGSGTQLSVL.

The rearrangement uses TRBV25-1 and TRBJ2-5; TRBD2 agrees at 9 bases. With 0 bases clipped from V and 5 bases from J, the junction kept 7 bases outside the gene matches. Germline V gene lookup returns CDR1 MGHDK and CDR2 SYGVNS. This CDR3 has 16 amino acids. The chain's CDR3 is CASSEYRGRAVETQYF. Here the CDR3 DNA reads TGTGCCAGCAGTGAATATCGCGGGAGGGCCGTCGAGACCCAGTACTTC.